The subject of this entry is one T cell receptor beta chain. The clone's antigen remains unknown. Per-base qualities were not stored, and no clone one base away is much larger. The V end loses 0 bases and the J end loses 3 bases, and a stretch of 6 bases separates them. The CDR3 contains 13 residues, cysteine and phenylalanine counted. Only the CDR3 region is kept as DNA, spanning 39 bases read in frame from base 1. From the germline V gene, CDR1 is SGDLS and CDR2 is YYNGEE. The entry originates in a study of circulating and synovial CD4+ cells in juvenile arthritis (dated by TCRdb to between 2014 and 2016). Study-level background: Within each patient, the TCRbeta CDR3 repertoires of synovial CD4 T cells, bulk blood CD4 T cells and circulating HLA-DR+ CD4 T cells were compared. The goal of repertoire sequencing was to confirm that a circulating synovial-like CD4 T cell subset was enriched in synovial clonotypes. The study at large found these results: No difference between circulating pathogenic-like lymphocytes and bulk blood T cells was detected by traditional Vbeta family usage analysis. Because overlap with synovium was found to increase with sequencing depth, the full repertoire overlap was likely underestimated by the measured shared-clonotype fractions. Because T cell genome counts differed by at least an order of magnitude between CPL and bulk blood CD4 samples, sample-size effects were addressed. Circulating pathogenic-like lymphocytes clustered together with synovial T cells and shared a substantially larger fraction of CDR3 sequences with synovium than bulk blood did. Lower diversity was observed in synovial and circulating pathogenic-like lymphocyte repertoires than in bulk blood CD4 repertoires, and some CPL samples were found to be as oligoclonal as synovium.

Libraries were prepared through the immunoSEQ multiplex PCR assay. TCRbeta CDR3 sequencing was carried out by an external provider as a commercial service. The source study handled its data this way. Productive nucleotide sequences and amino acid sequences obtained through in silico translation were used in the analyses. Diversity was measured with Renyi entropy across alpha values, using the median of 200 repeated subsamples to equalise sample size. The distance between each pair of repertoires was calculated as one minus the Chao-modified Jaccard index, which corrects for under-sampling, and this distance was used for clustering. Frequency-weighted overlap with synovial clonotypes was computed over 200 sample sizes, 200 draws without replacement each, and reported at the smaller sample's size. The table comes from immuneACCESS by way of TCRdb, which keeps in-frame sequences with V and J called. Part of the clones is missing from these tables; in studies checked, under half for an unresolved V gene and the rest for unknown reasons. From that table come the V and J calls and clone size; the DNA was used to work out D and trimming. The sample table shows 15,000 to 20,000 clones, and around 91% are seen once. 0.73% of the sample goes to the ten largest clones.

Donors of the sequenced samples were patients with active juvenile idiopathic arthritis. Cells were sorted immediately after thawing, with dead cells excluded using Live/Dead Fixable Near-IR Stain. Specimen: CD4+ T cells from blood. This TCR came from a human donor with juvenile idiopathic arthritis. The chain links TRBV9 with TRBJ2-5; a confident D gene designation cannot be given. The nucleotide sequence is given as TGTGCCAGCAGCGTAGGTCCAGAAGAGACCCAGTACTTC. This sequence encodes CASSVGPEETQYF.